The subject of this entry is one T cell receptor (beta chain). The sample is drawn from a study of blood T cell repertoires in COVID-19. The overall study: Sites in the United States, Italy and Spain provided acute and convalescent COVID-19 samples. PBMCs, B-cell-depleted T cells, or T cells were the source of the cDNA or gDNA that made up the material.

The Seattle patients, enrolled during active infection, were followed longitudinally. The authors' processing: Amplification from reference gene primers served as the basis for estimated nucleated cell counts. The table came from immunoSEQ multiplex PCR; TCRdb's copy has only in-frame clones and leaves some out. The V and J calls and clone size come from that table; D and trimming were worked out from the DNA. The top ten hold roughly 40% of the sample, which has about 64,000 clones, around 90% seen once. V shed 6 bases, J shed 7 bases, and the junction held 7 bases outside the gene matches. Germline CDR1 and CDR2: SNHLY and FYNNEI. This CDR3 has 14 amino acids.

The V gene is TRBV2, the J gene TRBJ2-2; 8 bases agree with TRBD1. The clonotype originates from a woman in her sixties with COVID-19, enrolled during active disease. Sequencing was done on a sample of peripheral blood. The CDR3 nucleotides read TGTGCCAGCAGGGGGGACAGGTCGAGCGGGGAGCTGTTTTTT. Residues: CASRGDRSSGELFF.